These T cell receptor beta chains were read from a single sample in a study of CD8 T cells in ankylosing spondylitis. TCRdb analysed the 5' RACE reads with MiXCR anew, one entry per CDR3 protein. The sample consists of roughly 250,000 distinct CDR3 sequences, 7.5% to 9% of them appearing once. Sequencing was performed on blood, either unsorted or a sorted T cell fraction (not recorded which). Every receptor here comes from a male donor with ankylosing spondylitis or in good health (not recorded which). The CDR3 runs from the conserved cysteine through the conserved F or W. Fields, in order: J gene, V gene, clone size, D gene, CDR3 protein, CDR3 DNA. A D gene is named only where the DNA matches it firmly. Only some rows state a clone size, as once, few, many or a class for expanded clones.

>TRBJ1-4|TRBV12-3/TRBV12-4|many|TRBD1
CASSLGLGQHEKLFF
TGTGCCAGCAGTTTGGGTCTGGGACAGCATGAAAAACTGTTTTTT
>TRBJ1-4|TRBV12-3/TRBV12-4|many|.
CASSQIREKLFF
TGTGCCAGCAGCCAGATAAGGGAAAAACTGTTTTTT
>TRBJ1-1|TRBV12-3/TRBV12-4|many|.
CASSQGTEAFF
TGTGCCAGCAGTCAGGGAACTGAAGCTTTCTTT
>TRBJ2-5|TRBV10-3|many|.
CAISGTEGTQYF
TGTGCCATCAGTGGGACCGAGGGGACCCAGTACTTC
>TRBJ2-1|TRBV5-1|many|TRBD2
CASSPTSGRLNEQFF
TGCGCCAGCAGCCCGACTAGCGGGAGATTAAATGAGCAGTTCTTC
>TRBJ1-1|TRBV19|many|.
CASSTTGTTEAFF
TGTGCCAGTAGTACCACAGGGACCACTGAAGCTTTCTTT
>TRBJ1-5|TRBV20-1|many|.
CSARDLAGGNQPQHF
TGCAGTGCTAGAGATCTGGCAGGTGGTAATCAGCCCCAGCATTTT
>TRBJ2-7|TRBV30|.|.
CAWSVGGGLYEQYF
TGTGCCTGGAGTGTTGGGGGAGGACTTTACGAGCAGTACTTC
>TRBJ2-6|TRBV29-1|many|.
CSVGTESGANVLTF
TGCAGCGTTGGGACAGAGTCTGGGGCCAACGTCCTGACTTTC
>TRBJ1-2|TRBV5-6|.|.
CASSVGGQDYGYTF
TGTGCCAGCAGCGTGGGGGGCCAGGACTATGGCTACACCTTC
>TRBJ1-2|TRBV10-3|many|.
CATFTVVSGYTF
TGTGCCACCTTTACAGTGGTTAGCGGCTACACCTTC
>TRBJ2-3|TRBV5-1|many|TRBD2
CASSLGLAADSDTQYF
TGCGCCAGCAGCTTGGGACTAGCGGCCGATTCAGATACGCAGTATTTT
>TRBJ2-4|TRBV20-1|many|TRBD1
CSAAPGQGASNIQYF
TGCAGTGCTGCCCCGGGACAGGGGGCATCGAACATTCAGTACTTC
>TRBJ1-5|TRBV3-1|many|.
CASSQGGPQPQHF
TGTGCCAGCAGCCAAGGCGGTCCTCAGCCCCAGCATTTT
>TRBJ1-6|TRBV10-3|many|.
CASRRRPLGLLDSPLHF
TGTGCCAGCAGGAGACGACCGCTGGGATTATTGGATTCACCCCTCCACTTT
>TRBJ2-1|TRBV7-9|many|TRBD2
CASSFGLASGSGEQFF
TGTGCCAGCAGCTTCGGTTTGGCTAGCGGGAGTGGGGAGCAGTTCTTC